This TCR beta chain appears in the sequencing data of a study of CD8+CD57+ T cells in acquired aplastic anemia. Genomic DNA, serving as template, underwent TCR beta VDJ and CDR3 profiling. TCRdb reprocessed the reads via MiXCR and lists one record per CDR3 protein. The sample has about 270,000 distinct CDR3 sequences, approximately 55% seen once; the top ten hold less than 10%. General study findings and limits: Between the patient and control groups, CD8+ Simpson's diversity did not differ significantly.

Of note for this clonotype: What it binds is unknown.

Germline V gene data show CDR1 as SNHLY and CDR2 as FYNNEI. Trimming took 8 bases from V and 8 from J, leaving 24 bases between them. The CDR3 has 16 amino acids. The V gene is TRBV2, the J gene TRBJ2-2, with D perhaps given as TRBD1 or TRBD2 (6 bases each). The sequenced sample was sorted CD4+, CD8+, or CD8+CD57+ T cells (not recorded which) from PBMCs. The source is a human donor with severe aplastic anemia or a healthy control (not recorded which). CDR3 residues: CASQGYNEQGRGELFF. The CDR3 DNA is TGTGCCAGCCAGGGCTACAATGAGCAGGGGAGGGGGGAGCTGTTTTTT.